The TCR beta chain described here comes from a study of blood T cells in healthy people across ages. PCR was performed a second time for 7 to 11 cycles using a sample-barcoded 5' primer and a J-beta primer mix. From the 5' RACE reads, TCRdb called clonotypes with MiXCR, one entry per CDR3 protein. Of approximately 1,700,000 distinct CDR3 sequences in the sample, about two fifths were seen once. In regard to this clonotype: Its antigen is still unknown.

Study-level results: For the donors, CMV status was unknown and possibly confounded expanded clonotype changes.

V was clipped by 2 bases and J by 8 bases; unmatched bases: 6. The CDR3 covers 13 residues. CDR1 SQVTM and CDR2 ANQGSEA come from the germline V gene. The sequence derives from a human donor in good health. Sequencing used blood. This sequence joins TRBV29-1 and TRBJ2-4; 7 bases agree with TRBD2. In DNA, the CDR3 is TGCAGCGTTGAAATGGGGAGGGGAGACATTCAGTACTTC. Translated: CSVEMGRGDIQYF. The full variable domain, in which reference TRBV29-1 and TRBJ2-4 provide the parts outside the CDR3, is SAVISQKPSRDICQRGTSLTIQCQVDSQVTMMFWYRQQPGQSLTLIATANQGSEATYESGFVIDKFPISRPNLTFSTLTVSNMSPEDSSIYLCSVEMGRGDIQYFGAGTRLSVL.